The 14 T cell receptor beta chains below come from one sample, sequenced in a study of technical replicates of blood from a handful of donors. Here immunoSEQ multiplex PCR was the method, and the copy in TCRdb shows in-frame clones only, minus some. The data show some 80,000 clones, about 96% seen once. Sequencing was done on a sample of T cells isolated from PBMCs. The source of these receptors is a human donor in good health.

Here the CDR3 DNA reads TGTGCCAGCAGCCAAGATCTAGCGGGAGAAGGTGAGCAGTTCTTC. As protein: CASSQDLAGEGEQFF. V gene TRBV14 combines with J gene TRBJ2-1; 10 nucleotides line up with TRBD2. The CDR3 length is 15 residues. Trimming removed 0 bases from V and 9 bases from J; junction bases left unmatched: 5. Germline V lookup: CDR1 SGHDN, CDR2 FVKESK. Full variable domain (remainder filled in from reference TRBV14 and TRBJ2-1): EAGVTQFPSHSVIEKGQTVTLRCDPISGHDNLYWYRRVMGKEIKFLLHFVKESKQDESGMPNNRFLAERTGGTYSTLKVQPAELEDSGVYFCASSQDLAGEGEQFFGPGTRLTVL.

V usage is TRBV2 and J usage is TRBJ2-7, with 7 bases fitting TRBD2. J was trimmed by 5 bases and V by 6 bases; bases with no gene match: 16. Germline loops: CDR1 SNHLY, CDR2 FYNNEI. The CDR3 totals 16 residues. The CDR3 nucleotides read TGTGCCAGCAGACCGTTGGAGCGGGATATAGAGAACGAGCAGTACTTC. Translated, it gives CASRPLERDIENEQYF.

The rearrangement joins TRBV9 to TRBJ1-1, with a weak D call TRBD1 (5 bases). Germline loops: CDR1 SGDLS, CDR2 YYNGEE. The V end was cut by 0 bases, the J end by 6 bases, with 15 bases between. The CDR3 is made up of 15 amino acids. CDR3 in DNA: TGTGCCAGCAGCGTAGCTGGGGGGAGCATATCTGAAGCTTTCTTT. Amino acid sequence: CASSVAGGSISEAFF.

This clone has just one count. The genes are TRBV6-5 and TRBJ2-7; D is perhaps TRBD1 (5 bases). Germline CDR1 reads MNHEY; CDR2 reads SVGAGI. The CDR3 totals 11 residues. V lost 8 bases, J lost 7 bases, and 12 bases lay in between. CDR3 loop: CASGASLEQYF. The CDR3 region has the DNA TGTGCCAGCGGGGCCTCGCTTGAGCAGTACTTC.

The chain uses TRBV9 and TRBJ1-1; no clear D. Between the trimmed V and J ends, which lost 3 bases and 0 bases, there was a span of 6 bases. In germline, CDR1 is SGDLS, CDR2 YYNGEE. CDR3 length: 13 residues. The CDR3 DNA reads TGTGCCAGCAGCGACTTGATGAACACTGAAGCTTTCTTT. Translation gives CASSDLMNTEAFF.

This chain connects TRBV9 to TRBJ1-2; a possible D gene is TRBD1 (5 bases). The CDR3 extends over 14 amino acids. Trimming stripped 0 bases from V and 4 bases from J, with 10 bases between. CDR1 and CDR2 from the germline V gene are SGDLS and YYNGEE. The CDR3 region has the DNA TGTGCCAGCAGCGTAGACAGGTATGGCTATGGCTACACCTTC. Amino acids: CASSVDRYGYGYTF.

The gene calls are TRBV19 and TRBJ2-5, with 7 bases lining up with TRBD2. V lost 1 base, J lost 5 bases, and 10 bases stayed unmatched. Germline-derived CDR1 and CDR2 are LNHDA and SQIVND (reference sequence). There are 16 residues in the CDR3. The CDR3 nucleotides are TGTGCCAGTAGTATAGGGGACGGGAGGTTGCTGGAGACCCAGTACTTC. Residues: CASSIGDGRLLETQYF.

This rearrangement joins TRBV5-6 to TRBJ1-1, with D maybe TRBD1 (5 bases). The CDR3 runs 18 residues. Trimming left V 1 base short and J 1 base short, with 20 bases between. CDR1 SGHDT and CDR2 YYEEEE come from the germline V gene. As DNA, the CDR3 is TGTGCCAGCAGCTTGTACTTTATTGGGGCGGGGGGGAACACTGAAGCTTTCTTT. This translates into CASSLYFIGAGGNTEAFF.

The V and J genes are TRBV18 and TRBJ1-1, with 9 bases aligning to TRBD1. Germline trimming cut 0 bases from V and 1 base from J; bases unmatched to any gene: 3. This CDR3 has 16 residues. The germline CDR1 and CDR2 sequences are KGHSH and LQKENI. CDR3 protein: CASSPPLGQGNTEAFF. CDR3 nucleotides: TGTGCCAGCTCACCACCCCTGGGACAGGGGAACACTGAAGCTTTCTTT.

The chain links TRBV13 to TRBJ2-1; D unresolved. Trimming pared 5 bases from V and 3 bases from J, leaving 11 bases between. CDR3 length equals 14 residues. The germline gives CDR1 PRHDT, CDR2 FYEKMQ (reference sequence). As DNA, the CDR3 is TGTGCCAGCAGCCCCCACTTCAACTACAATGAGCAGTTCTTC. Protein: CASSPHFNYNEQFF.

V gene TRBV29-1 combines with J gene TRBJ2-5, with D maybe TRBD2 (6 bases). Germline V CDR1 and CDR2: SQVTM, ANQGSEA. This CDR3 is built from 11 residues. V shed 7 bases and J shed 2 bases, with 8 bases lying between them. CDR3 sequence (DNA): TGCAGCGCCGGGGGTCAAGAGACCCAGTACTTC. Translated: CSAGGQETQYF.

The CDR3 DNA is TGTGCCAGAAGCCCGACTAGCGGGGGACCCTACGAGCAGTACTTC. This codes for CARSPTSGGPYEQYF. This sequence joins TRBV5-3 and TRBJ2-7; 12 bases match TRBD2. TRBV5-3 is known as an ORF, though its function is uncertain. The J segment lost 2 bases and the V segment lost 4 bases, leaving 4 bases of the junction unmatched. The CDR3 runs to 15 residues.

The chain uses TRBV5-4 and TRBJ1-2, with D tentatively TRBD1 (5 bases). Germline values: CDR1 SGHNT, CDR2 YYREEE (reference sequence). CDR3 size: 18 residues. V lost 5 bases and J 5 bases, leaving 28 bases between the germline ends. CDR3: CASRAGRVPWLYRYGYTF. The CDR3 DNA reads TGTGCCAGCAGGGCGGGACGGGTGCCTTGGCTATATCGGTATGGCTACACCTTC.

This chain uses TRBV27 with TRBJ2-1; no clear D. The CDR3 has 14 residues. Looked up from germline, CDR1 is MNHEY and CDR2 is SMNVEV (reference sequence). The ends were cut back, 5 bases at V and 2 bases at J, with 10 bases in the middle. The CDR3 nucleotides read TGTGCCAGCAGTCTGACTTCTACCTACAATGAGCAGTTCTTC. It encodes CASSLTSTYNEQFF.